This T cell receptor (beta chain) was identified in a study of CXCR3-negative and CXCR3-positive naive CD8 T cells. As concerns this clonotype: Its antigen is currently unknown.

The germline gives CDR1 LGHNA, CDR2 YSLEER. This CDR3 region has 13 residues. In preparing the TRB cDNA libraries, 5' RACE with UMI labels was used. TCRdb processed the 5' RACE reads again and assigns one entry to each CDR3 protein, with no DNA. The sample spans 50,000 to 65,000 distinct CDR3 sequences; the ten largest clones claim around 0.8%. Study-level results: TRBV-TRBJ usage was similar across naive CXCR3 subsets but distinct in memory cells. Relative to memory CD8+ cells, whose diversity was much lower, both naive subsets had comparably high diversity. CXCR3-positive naive cells carried more hydrophobic TRB CDR3s than CXCR3-negative naive cells did.

The authors gated naive CD8+ T cells as CD45RO-CCR7+CD27+CD95-. The chain carries TRBV4-3 and TRBJ2-1. This receptor was obtained from a human donor in good health. Some clones in this sample may be carry-over from other donors' samples. Sequencing was done on a sample of naive CXCR3+ CD8+ T cells from blood. Subset noted: CD45RO-CCR7+CD27+CD95- naive CD8+ T cells expressing CXCR3 (TNR3+). CDR3 sequence: CASSQDLYNEQFF.